The count of the clone carrying this TCR beta chain is one. As yet, its antigen is unknown. The sample is drawn from a study of cytomegalovirus exposure and HLA in healthy donors. Study-wide findings and caveats: An apparent linkage of common viral pathogens to several of the most significant clusters emerged in a later analysis. Later on, a genetic analysis was performed. It linked a missense variant in DCLRE1C with V- and J-gene trimming of TCR beta.

The PCR used 60 Vbeta and 13 Jbeta primers. Generated by immunoSEQ multiplex PCR, the TCRdb table keeps only in-frame clones and is missing some. The sample has some 180,000 clones; about 82% are singletons. Input material: PBMCs. The TCR was taken from a woman aged 30 to 39 in good health and CMV-seronegative.

Here the CDR3 reads CASSGSDRGLHGYTF. For the CDR3, the DNA is TGTGCCAGCAGCGGCTCGGACAGGGGATTGCATGGCTACACCTTC. The rearrangement joins TRBV9 to TRBJ1-2; 9 nucleotides agree with TRBD1. Germline V gene sequence: CDR1 SGDLS, CDR2 YYNGEE. V gave up 3 bases and J gave up 6 bases; unmatched junction bases: 9. The CDR3 contains 15 residues.